This TCR beta chain was sequenced during a study of control samples from healthy donors and cancer patients. TCRdb keeps only in-frame clones here, not all; method: immunoSEQ multiplex PCR. The table lists about 150,000 clones, around 96% of them singletons. The V gene lost 3 bases and the J gene lost 9 bases, with 15 bases spanning the gap. The germline V gene encodes CDR1 LGHDT and CDR2 YNNKEL (reference sequence). The CDR3 covers 15 residues. The chain has TRBV3-1 (or the pseudogene TRBV3-2) and TRBJ1-6; D is ambiguous. Sequencing was performed on blood. This clonotype originated in a middle-aged man in good health. CDR3 sequence (DNA): TGTGCCAGCAGCCAGGAGGACGTCAGGAGTTCACCCCTCCACTTT. Amino acids: CASSQEDVRSSPLHF.